Each of the 26 T cell receptor beta chains below was sequenced from the same sample in a study of naive and memory T cell subsets. An equimolar mix of two oligonucleotides served as the beta constant-region primer for TRBC1 and TRBC2. Four rounds of PCR amplified the ligated cDNA using nested alpha and beta constant-region primers plus SP2. TCRdb redid the calling of the UMI-ligation and nested PCR reads with MiXCR, one entry per CDR3 protein. The repertoire consists of 95,000 to 150,000 distinct CDR3 sequences, with roughly 32% occurring once and the leading ten covering roughly 0.86%. Sequencing was done on a sample of central memory CD4+ T cells from blood. The receptors come from a human donor in good health.

This rearrangement joins TRBV14 to TRBJ2-7; 11 bases line up with TRBD1. Per germline, CDR1 SGHDN and CDR2 FVKESK. The CDR3 totals 14 residues. V shed 3 bases and J 5 bases; nucleotides not matched to a gene: 3. This chain's CDR3 is CASSHWTGGDEQYF. CDR3 nucleotide sequence: TGTGCCAGCAGCCATTGGACAGGGGGCGACGAGCAGTACTTC.

This clonotype has just a few counts. The chain links TRBV27 to TRBJ2-7; the D is unclear. CDR3 length equals 14 residues. Trimming removed 7 bases from V and 7 bases from J, with 20 bases in between. Germline CDR1 and CDR2: MNHEY and SMNVEV (reference sequence). The CDR3 reads CASKSLNGRGEQYF. CDR3 nucleotide sequence: TGTGCCAGCAAGTCCCTTAACGGGCGAGGAGAGCAGTACTTC.

The chain links TRBV7-9 to TRBJ1-1; no clear D gene. The germline CDR1 and CDR2 sequences are SEHNR and FQNEAQ (reference sequence). Trimming left V 3 bases short and J 0 bases short, with 11 bases between. The CDR3 is made up of 15 amino acids. The CDR3 loop is CASSFSGGLNTEAFF. The CDR3, as DNA: TGTGCCAGCAGCTTTAGTGGAGGGCTGAACACTGAAGCTTTCTTT.

The J gene is TRBJ2-1, the V gene TRBV24-1; 9 bases line up with TRBD2. The CDR3 contains 15 residues. J was trimmed by 13 bases and V by 5 bases; bases with no gene match: 14. Germline V gene data show CDR1 as KGHDR and CDR2 as SFDVKD. The CDR3 region is CATSGGAGGVQEQFF. The CDR3, as DNA: TGTGCCACCAGTGGCGGAGCGGGGGGAGTCCAGGAACAGTTCTTC.

V usage is TRBV11-2 and J usage is TRBJ2-3; 11 bases are shared with TRBD2. This CDR3 comprises 17 residues. Germline-derived CDR1 and CDR2 are SGHAT and FQNNGV. V lost 5 bases and J lost 2; bases outside the gene matches: 9. Written as DNA, the CDR3 is TGTGCCAGCAGCCACTTAGCGGGAGGGCGTGCCACAGATACGCAGTATTTT. As protein: CASSHLAGGRATDTQYF.

This sequence joins TRBV7-2 and TRBJ2-1; 12 nucleotides line up with TRBD1. Trimming cost V 6 bases and J 6 bases; bases outside gene matches: 9. CDR3 length: 16 residues. Germline CDR1 SGHTA, CDR2 FQGNSA. DNA for the CDR3: TGTGCCAGCAGACCCGGGACAGGGGGCGCGATCAATGAGCAGTTCTTC. Amino acid sequence: CASRPGTGGAINEQFF. The complete variable domain, with remaining parts taken from reference TRBV7-2 and TRBJ2-1, reads GAGVSQSPSNKVTEKGKDVELRCDPISGHTALYWYRQSLGQGLEFLIYFQGNSAPDKSGLPSDRFSAERTGGSVSTLTIQRTQQEDSAVYLCASRPGTGGAINEQFFGPGTRLTVL.

This clonotype was recorded many times. The chain employs TRBV4-1 and TRBJ2-7; 8 bases are a match to TRBD1. The V segment lost 3 bases and the J segment 2 bases; nucleotides outside the gene matches: 6. The CDR3 totals 15 residues. The germline gives CDR1 MGHRA, CDR2 YSYEKL. The CDR3 DNA reads as TGCGCCAGCAGCCAGTGGACAGGGCGCGCCTACGAGCAGTACTTC. Translated: CASSQWTGRAYEQYF.

This clonotype was detected many times. The V and J genes are TRBV6-2 or TRBV6-3 and TRBJ2-3; the D gene is possibly TRBD2 (5 bases). Germline V gene lookup returns CDR1 MNHEY and CDR2 SVGEGT. The CDR3 contains 15 residues. V lost 5 bases and J 3 bases, leaving 15 bases between the germline ends. The CDR3 sequence is CASSPASQITDTQYF. The CDR3 DNA reads TGTGCCAGCAGTCCCGCTAGCCAAATAACAGATACGCAGTATTTT.

The chain has TRBV11-2 and TRBJ2-3; D ambiguous. V gave up 2 bases and J gave up 5 bases, with 8 bases separating them. CDR1 is SGHAT and CDR2 is FQNNGV in the germline V gene. The CDR3 totals 13 residues. CDR3 loop: CASSLNPGDTQYF. CDR3 bases: TGTGCCAGCAGCTTAAACCCTGGAGATACGCAGTATTTT. The variable domain in full, with the rest retrieved from reference TRBV11-2 and TRBJ2-3, is EAGVAQSPRYKIIEKRQSVAFWCNPISGHATLYWYQQILGQGPKLLIQFQNNGVVDDSQLPKDRFSAERLKGVDSTLKIQPAKLEDSAVYLCASSLNPGDTQYFGPGTRLTVL.

The rearrangement joins TRBV6-1 to TRBJ1-1; D ambiguous. The CDR3 covers 14 residues. Trimming shortened V by 6 bases and J by 0 bases, and 11 bases separated the two germline ends. CDR1 MNHNS and CDR2 SASEGT come from the germline V gene. CDR3 DNA sequence: TGTGCCAGCAGGAGGGTACACCTGAACACTGAAGCTTTCTTT. This sequence encodes CASRRVHLNTEAFF.

This clonotype was detected a few times. The chain combines TRBV7-8 with TRBJ2-5; no firm D call. The V gene lost 4 bases and the J gene lost 3 bases, with 9 bases spanning the gap. Germline CDR1 is SGHVS and CDR2 is FQNEAQ. CDR3 size: 13 residues. As DNA, the CDR3 is TGTGCCAGCAGCTCACGACGAGAAGAGACCCAGTACTTC. Protein product: CASSSRREETQYF.

The rearrangement links TRBV14 to TRBJ2-5; tentative D call: TRBD2 (5 bases). V dropped 4 bases and J dropped 7 bases, with 13 bases sitting between them. The germline CDR1 and CDR2 sequences are SGHDN and FVKESK. CDR3 length: 13 residues. In nucleotides, the CDR3 is TGTGCCAGCAGCCTCACTAGTTACGGGACCCAGTACTTC. Its protein is CASSLTSYGTQYF.

The chain couples TRBV6-5 to TRBJ1-2; TRBD1 is a possible D gene (6 bases). This CDR3 is built from 14 residues. The germline V gene encodes CDR1 MNHEY and CDR2 SVGAGI. V gave up 2 bases and J gave up 2 bases, with 9 bases separating them. CDR3 DNA sequence: TGTGCCAGCAGTTACCGGGGACAAAACTATGGCTACACCTTC. This sequence encodes CASSYRGQNYGYTF.

This clonotype has a single count. This chain uses TRBV6-1 with TRBJ2-3, with D tentatively TRBD1 (5 bases). Trimming removed 4 bases at V and 4 bases at J, with 12 bases between. The CDR3 covers 14 residues. Germline loops: CDR1 MNHNS, CDR2 SASEGT. The CDR3 loop reads CASSVFRGSDTQYF. In nucleotides, the CDR3 is TGTGCCAGCAGTGTCTTTAGGGGCTCAGATACGCAGTATTTT.

This clonotype has only a few counts. The V call is TRBV29-1, the J call TRBJ2-3, with a weak D call TRBD2 (5 bases). The germline gives CDR1 SQVTM, CDR2 ANQGSEA. V was pared by 7 bases and J by 4 bases, with 21 bases between. The CDR3 has 15 residues. DNA for the CDR3: TGCAGCGCCGTCAAATCGGGGTTTCGGGCAGATACGCAGTATTTT. Protein sequence: CSAVKSGFRADTQYF.

This chain links TRBV5-1 with TRBJ2-3, with 8 positions matching TRBD1. V dropped 4 bases and J dropped 1; count of bases not matched to a gene: 8. CDR3 length: 16 amino acids. CDR1 and CDR2 (germline): SGHRS, YFSETQ. The CDR3 DNA reads as TGCGCCAGCAGCGCCGGACAGGGAGCCCGCACAGATACGCAGTATTTT. Its protein product is CASSAGQGARTDTQYF.

This clonotype came up once. The rearrangement uses TRBV9 and TRBJ2-6; tentative D call: TRBD1 (6 bases). Trimming left V 6 bases short and J 0 bases short, with 19 bases between. Germline-derived CDR1 and CDR2 are SGDLS and YYNGEE. The CDR3 runs 18 residues. CDR3 sequence reads: CASTDGRGGGSGANVLTF. The CDR3 nucleotides read TGTGCCAGCACCGACGGCAGGGGTGGGGGCTCTGGGGCCAACGTCCTGACTTTC.

This clonotype was found a few times. The V call is TRBV20-1, the J call TRBJ2-3; TRBD1 aligns across 8 bases. This CDR3 is 13 amino acids long. V shed 5 bases, J shed 5 bases, and the junction held 6 bases outside the gene matches. Looked up from germline, CDR1 is DFQATT and CDR2 is SNEGSKA (reference sequence). CDR3 sequence (DNA): TGCAGTGCTCAGGACAGGGTCGGAGATACGCAGTATTTT. Translating gives CSAQDRVGDTQYF.

In its sample, this clonotype was seen once. J is TRBJ1-1 and V is TRBV20-1; TRBD1 aligns across 8 bases. Per the germline V gene, CDR1 is DFQATT and CDR2 is SNEGSKA (reference sequence). This CDR3 has 12 residues. The CDR3 DNA is TGCAGAGTATGGACAGGGTTCACTGAAGCTTTCTTT. Translated, it gives CRVWTGFTEAFF.

A few counts support this clonotype. The V call is TRBV20-1, the J call TRBJ2-7, with no clear D. V was pared by 1 base and J by 2 bases, with 9 bases between. The CDR3 is made up of 13 amino acids. Germline values: CDR1 DFQATT, CDR2 SNEGSKA (reference sequence). The CDR3 coding sequence is TGCAGTGCTAGAGGTGACCTTACCTACGAGCAGTACTTC. It encodes CSARGDLTYEQYF.

This clonotype has more than one count but fewer than ten. The genes are TRBV10-3 and TRBJ1-2; D gene uncertain. The CDR3 is 12 amino acids. Germline-derived CDR1 and CDR2 are ENHRY and SYGVKD. V lost 8 bases and J lost 2, with 9 bases in between. The CDR3 DNA sequence: TGTGCCATCTCCAAAACGAACTATGGCTACACCTTC. This gives the protein CAISKTNYGYTF.

This clonotype was detected many times. This chain links TRBV5-1 with TRBJ2-7; possibly TRBD2 for D (5 bases). In germline, CDR1 is SGHRS, CDR2 YFSETQ. V lost 1 base and J lost 5, with 13 bases in between. The CDR3 sequence is 14 residues long. The CDR3 DNA follows: TGCGCCAGCAGCTTGCTGGATTCGGGGAACGAGCAGTACTTC. Residues: CASSLLDSGNEQYF.

In this sample, this clonotype turned up a few times. This sequence joins TRBV6-5 and TRBJ2-2; D gene ambiguous. CDR1 is MNHEY, CDR2 SVGAGI, per germline. V lost 6 bases to trimming and J lost 6 bases, with 14 bases between them. The length of the CDR3 is 14 residues. The CDR3 reads CASSLLRMAGELFF. The CDR3 nucleotides are TGTGCCAGCAGCCTACTAAGGATGGCCGGGGAGCTGTTTTTT.

V and J are TRBV3-1 and TRBJ1-2; D perhaps matches TRBD1 (5 bases). Germline CDR1 LGHDT, CDR2 YNNKEL (reference sequence). This CDR3 has 14 residues. With 3 bases removed from V and 3 bases from J, the gap between germline ends came to 11 bases. The CDR3 sequence is CASSQRGGDYGYTF. The CDR3 coding sequence is TGTGCCAGCAGCCAGCGGGGCGGCGACTATGGCTACACCTTC.

This clonotype was detected only a few times. The CDR3 DNA is TGCAGTGCTCCCCATCGGGGCGGGAGGGCCTACAATGAGCAGTTCTTC. Translation: CSAPHRGGRAYNEQFF. The chain combines TRBV20-1 with TRBJ2-1, with 9 bases identical to TRBD2. CDR1 DFQATT and CDR2 SNEGSKA come from the germline V gene (reference sequence). There are 16 residues in the CDR3. The J segment lost 2 bases and the V segment lost 5 bases, leaving 10 bases of the junction unmatched.

This clonotype showed up just a few times. The rearrangement uses TRBV15 and TRBJ2-6; unclear D gene. Trimming stripped 5 bases from V and 2 bases from J, with 13 bases between. In germline, CDR1 is LNHNV, CDR2 YYDKDF (reference sequence). The CDR3 extends over 16 amino acids. CDR3 nucleotide sequence: TGTGCCACCAGCGCCCCTGTTCGAACTGGGGCCAACGTCCTGACTTTC. Translated: CATSAPVRTGANVLTF.